The 28 T cell receptor beta chains below all came from one sample that was sequenced in a study of cytomegalovirus exposure and HLA in healthy donors. TCRdb's copy holds only in-frame clones and misses some; the assay was immunoSEQ multiplex PCR. The sample has under 65,000 clones, 95% seen once. Sample: PBMCs. The receptors derive from a woman under 30 in good health and CMV-seropositive.

The chain couples TRBV19 to TRBJ1-5, with D possibly TRBD1 on 5 matching bases. Trimming cost V 0 bases and J 2 bases, with 8 bases left between them. Per germline, CDR1 LNHDA and CDR2 SQIVND (reference sequence). The CDR3 contains 15 residues. The CDR3 DNA is TGTGCCAGTAGTATAGATACGGGGGGCAATCAGCCCCAGCATTTT. Amino acids: CASSIDTGGNQPQHF.

The chain employs TRBV5-6 and TRBJ2-7, with D possibly matching TRBD1 (6 bases). This CDR3 is built from 16 residues. Germline CDR1 and CDR2: SGHDT and YYEEEE. V was pared by 5 bases and J by 5 bases, with 23 bases between. The CDR3: CASRFIVSDWGHEQYF. The CDR3 DNA is TGTGCCAGCAGATTCATCGTCTCGGACTGGGGGCACGAGCAGTACTTC.

The gene calls are TRBV25-1 and TRBJ1-5; 9 nucleotides line up with TRBD1. CDR3 length: 14 residues. V lost 3 bases, J lost 7 bases, and 4 bases stayed unmatched. Germline assignment: CDR1 MGHDK and CDR2 SYGVNS. For the CDR3, the DNA is TGTGCCAGCAGTGAGTGGGACAGGGACCAGCCCCAGCATTTT. Protein: CASSEWDRDQPQHF.

J is TRBJ2-5 and V is TRBV2, with 7 bases matching TRBD2. After removal of 4 bases from V and 5 bases from J, the junction contained 4 bases not matched to a gene. CDR3 length: 13 amino acids. The germline CDR1 and CDR2 sequences are SNHLY and FYNNEI. DNA of the CDR3: TGTGCCAGCAGTGGTCTGGGAGGGGAGACCCAGTACTTC. Translated, it gives CASSGLGGETQYF.

This clone was counted a single time. V gene TRBV7-2 combines with J gene TRBJ1-3, with TRBD1 matching over 7 bases. Germline trimming cut 5 bases from V and 1 base from J; bases unmatched to any gene: 8. Germline CDR1 and CDR2: SGHTA and FQGNSA. The CDR3 has 16 residues. The CDR3 bases are TGTGCCAGCAGCGCACCAGGGGGGACGTCTGGAAACACCATATATTTT. It yields the protein CASSAPGGTSGNTIYF.

The V call is TRBV7-3, the J call TRBJ2-2, with a weak D call TRBD2 (7 bases). CDR3 length: 16 residues. The V gene lost 5 bases and the J gene lost 2 bases, with 15 bases spanning the gap. Germline V lookup: CDR1 SGHTA, CDR2 FQGTGA. CDR3 sequence: CASSPGASGNTGELFF. CDR3 nucleotides: TGTGCCAGCAGCCCGGGGGCTAGCGGAAACACCGGGGAGCTGTTTTTT.

The sample holds one count of this clone. This chain joins TRBV6-4 and TRBJ1-5, with TRBD1 matching 8 bases. Germline V CDR1 and CDR2: MRHNA, SNTAGT. The CDR3 is 16 residues long. The J segment lost 4 bases and the V segment lost 1 base, leaving 6 bases of the junction unmatched. The CDR3 reads CASSDWRDRSNQPQHF. The CDR3, as DNA: TGTGCCAGCAGTGACTGGCGGGACAGGTCTAATCAGCCCCAGCATTTT.

V usage is TRBV28 and J usage is TRBJ1-1, with 8 bases aligning to TRBD1. This CDR3 contains 16 residues. V dropped 5 bases and J dropped 5; count of bases not matched to a gene: 13. CDR1 and CDR2 from the germline V gene are MDHEN and SYDVKM. DNA of the CDR3: TGTGCCAGCAGTCCCCTGGGACAGGCAGAATGGACTGAAGCTTTCTTT. Its protein product is CASSPLGQAEWTEAFF.

The chain joins TRBV5-1 to TRBJ1-1, with 7 bases fitting TRBD1. The CDR3 runs 17 residues. CDR1 is SGHRS and CDR2 is YFSETQ in the germline V gene. V lost 0 bases, J lost 4 bases, and 12 bases stayed unmatched. CDR3 sequence reads: CASSLGGQFPDITEAFF. For the CDR3, the DNA is TGCGCCAGCAGCTTGGGGGGACAGTTTCCTGATATCACTGAAGCTTTCTTT.

The chain combines TRBV28 with TRBJ2-1; TRBD1 is a possible D gene (5 bases). Germline CDR1 reads MDHEN; CDR2 reads SYDVKM. With 6 bases removed from V and 1 base from J, the gap between germline ends came to 19 bases. The CDR3 totals 17 residues. CDR3 protein: CASSPLLQVTSYNEQFF. The CDR3 DNA is TGTGCCAGCAGCCCCCTGCTACAGGTTACTTCCTACAATGAGCAGTTCTTC.

The chain employs TRBV28 and TRBJ1-2; possible D gene TRBD1, 5 bases. Germline CDR1 reads MDHEN; CDR2 reads SYDVKM. The CDR3 is 11 amino acids. V was trimmed by 11 bases and J by 6 bases, leaving 13 bases between them. In DNA form, the CDR3 reads TGTGCCTTACAAAAGGGGCATGGCTACACCTTC. It translates to CALQKGHGYTF.

V and J are TRBV19 and TRBJ1-2, with 8 nucleotides matching TRBD1. V shed 2 bases, J shed 3 bases, and the junction held 2 bases outside the gene matches. The CDR3 is made up of 14 amino acids. Germline CDR1 LNHDA, CDR2 SQIVND (reference sequence). The CDR3 sequence is CASSIQGADYGYTF. CDR3 nucleotides: TGTGCCAGTAGTATACAGGGGGCTGACTATGGCTACACCTTC. Complete variable domain (other parts from reference TRBV19 and TRBJ1-2): DGGITQSPKYLFRKEGQNVTLSCEQNLNHDAMYWYRQDPGQGLRLIYYSQIVNDFQKGDIAEGYSVSREKKESFPLTVTSAQKNPTAFYLCASSIQGADYGYTFGSGTRLTVV.

This chain uses TRBV10-3 with TRBJ1-2, with TRBD1 matching 7 bases. Germline lookup yields CDR1 ENHRY and CDR2 SYGVKD. With V trimmed by 4 bases and J by 1 base, 9 bases remained unmatched. This CDR3 region has 16 residues. The CDR3 reads CAISAPGQSVNYGYTF. The CDR3 bases are TGTGCCATCAGTGCTCCGGGACAGAGTGTTAACTATGGCTACACCTTC.

V is TRBV30 and J is TRBJ1-3; 10 nucleotides align to TRBD1. CDR3 size: 17 residues. The trim removed 3 bases at V and 0 bases at J, leaving 8 bases unmatched. From germline, CDR1 is GTSNPN and CDR2 SVGIG (reference sequence). Here the CDR3 reads CAWRERQGAHSGNTIYF. DNA of the CDR3: TGTGCCTGGAGGGAGAGACAGGGGGCCCACTCTGGAAACACCATATATTTT.

The chain carries TRBV5-4 and TRBJ2-7, with 16 bases that match TRBD2. This CDR3 contains 16 residues. The ends lost 4 bases at V and 6 bases at J; junction bases unmatched: 7. The germline V gene encodes CDR1 SGHNT and CDR2 YYREEE (reference sequence). As DNA, the CDR3 is TGTGCCAGCAGCCCCGGGACTAGCGGGAGGGTTGTCGAGCAGTACTTC. Amino acids: CASSPGTSGRVVEQYF.

V is TRBV6-5 and J is TRBJ1-2, with D maybe TRBD1 (5 bases). V was pared by 5 bases and J by 5 bases, with 18 bases between. CDR1 and CDR2 (germline): MNHEY, SVGAGI. The CDR3 covers 15 residues. This CDR3 is CASSNFGRGGYGYTF. CDR3 coding DNA: TGTGCCAGCAGTAACTTCGGACGGGGGGGTTATGGCTACACCTTC.

The chain employs TRBV5-1 and TRBJ2-7, with D possibly matching TRBD1 (5 bases). The V and J ends lost 0 bases and 1 base respectively, with 11 bases between them. CDR3 length: 15 residues. The V gene's germline CDR1 is SGHRS and CDR2 YFSETQ. CDR3 DNA sequence: TGCGCCAGCAGCTTGGAAGGGGTAGGATCCTACGAGCAGTACTTC. Translating it yields CASSLEGVGSYEQYF.

The genes are TRBV5-1 and TRBJ2-5; 10 nucleotides match TRBD1. Looked up from germline, CDR1 is SGHRS and CDR2 is YFSETQ. The CDR3 has 14 residues. Unmatched junction bases numbered 5, after V lost 7 bases and J lost 2 bases. The CDR3 here is CASWDRGRQETQYF. As DNA, the CDR3 is TGCGCCAGCTGGGACAGGGGTCGGCAAGAGACCCAGTACTTC. Combining the CDR3 with reference TRBV5-1 and TRBJ2-5 gives the whole variable domain KAGVTQTPRYLIKTRGQQVTLSCSPISGHRSVSWYQQTPGQGLQFLFEYFSETQRNKGNFPGRFSGRQFSNSRSEMNVSTLELGDSALYLCASWDRGRQETQYFGPGTRLLVL.

The chain carries TRBV9 and TRBJ2-7; no definite D call. Germline V gene data show CDR1 as SGDLS and CDR2 as YYNGEE. The V and J ends lost 0 bases and 4 bases respectively, with 11 bases between them. The CDR3 is 14 amino acids. CDR3 residues: CASSVGGRPYEQYF. CDR3 DNA: TGTGCCAGCAGCGTAGGAGGTAGACCATACGAGCAGTACTTC.

In its sample, this clone was seen once. The genes are TRBV7-6 and TRBJ2-1, with D maybe TRBD2 (6 bases). The CDR3 spans 14 residues. Germline V gives CDR1 SGHVS, CDR2 FNYEAQ. The germline V and J ends were trimmed by 5 bases and 9 bases, with 17 bases remaining between them. CDR3 region: CASSETGLSPEQFF. In nucleotides, the CDR3 is TGTGCCAGCAGCGAAACCGGACTAAGCCCTGAGCAGTTCTTC.

The rearrangement links TRBV5-4 to TRBJ1-1, with TRBD1 matching 8 bases. The V gene end was trimmed by 3 bases and the J gene end by 5 bases; junction bases not matched to a gene: 9. The CDR3 has 15 residues. Germline V gives CDR1 SGHNT, CDR2 YYREEE (reference sequence). The CDR3 bases are TGTGCCAGCAGCTCGTCAGGGGGCATGGATACTGAAGCTTTCTTT. Translated, it gives CASSSSGGMDTEAFF.

This chain links TRBV19 with TRBJ2-3, with D perhaps TRBD1 (5 bases). CDR1 LNHDA and CDR2 SQIVND come from the germline V gene (reference sequence). V shed 3 bases and J shed 0 bases, with 7 bases lying between them. The CDR3 covers 14 residues. The CDR3 DNA is TGTGCCAGTAGTATTCAGGGAAGCACAGATACGCAGTATTTT. Protein: CASSIQGSTDTQYF.

The V call is TRBV21-1, the J call TRBJ2-1; the table's D call, TRBD2, was not checked against the DNA. TRBV21-1 is flagged as a pseudogene. The CDR3 has 15 residues. As DNA, the CDR3 is TGTGCCAGCAGCACCGGACTAGCGGATCTCAATGAGCAGTTCTTC. The encoded protein is CASSTGLADLNEQFF.

The chain has TRBV28 and TRBJ2-3; TRBD2 agrees at 7 bases. V lost 5 bases to trimming and J lost 0 bases; unmatched junction nucleotides: 20. CDR1 and CDR2 (germline): MDHEN, SYDVKM. This CDR3 region has 20 residues. The CDR3 bases are TGTGCCAGCAGTCTCGGGGGGAATAGAAACCCAAGCGGTAGCACAGATACGCAGTATTTT. It codes for CASSLGGNRNPSGSTDTQYF. Combining the CDR3 with reference TRBV28 and TRBJ2-3 gives the whole variable domain DVKVTQSSRYLVKRTGEKVFLECVQDMDHENMFWYRQDPGLGLRLIYFSYDVKMKEKGDIPEGYSVSREKKERFSLILESASTNQTSMYLCASSLGGNRNPSGSTDTQYFGPGTRLTVL.

The chain joins TRBV28 to TRBJ2-3; 12 nucleotides match TRBD2. With V trimmed by 3 bases and J by 3 bases, 4 bases remained unmatched. Germline CDR1 is MDHEN and CDR2 is SYDVKM. The CDR3 has 16 amino acids. CDR3 protein: CASSFGLAGITDTQYF. CDR3 in DNA: TGTGCCAGCAGTTTTGGACTAGCGGGAATTACAGATACGCAGTATTTT.

CDR3 sequence (DNA): TGTGCCATTAGACAGGGGGTGAACACTGAAGCTTTCTTT. Amino acids: CAIRQGVNTEAFF. The V and J genes are TRBV10-3 and TRBJ1-1, with TRBD1 matching over 9 bases. Losses at the gene ends were 9 bases for V and 0 bases for J; bases not matched to a gene: 2. This CDR3 region has 13 residues. Per germline, CDR1 ENHRY and CDR2 SYGVKD.

The chain joins TRBV13 to TRBJ2-5; a possible D gene is TRBD1 (6 bases). V was trimmed by 6 bases and J by 5 bases, leaving 7 bases between them. CDR3 length: 11 amino acids. Germline lookup yields CDR1 PRHDT and CDR2 FYEKMQ (reference sequence). The CDR3 DNA reads TGTGCCAGCAGTCAGGGGGAGACCCAGTACTTC. The encoded protein is CASSQGETQYF.

CDR3 protein: CASSYSTGTYEQYF. Here the CDR3 DNA reads TGTGCCAGCAGTTATTCTACAGGAACCTACGAGCAGTACTTC. This chain links TRBV6-5 with TRBJ2-7; a weak D match, TRBD1 (5 bases). The V and J ends lost 3 bases and 2 bases respectively, with 11 bases between them. Germline CDR1 is MNHEY and CDR2 is SVGAGI. CDR3 size: 14 residues.